This is a list of T cell receptor beta chains from one sample in a study of PD-L1 blockade in urothelial cancer. Some clones are missing from TCRdb's copy, which holds only in-frame ones; the method was immunoSEQ multiplex PCR. This table holds around 69,000 clones, approximately 90% found once. The sequencing here drew on PBMCs, taken around atezolizumab (anti-PD-L1) treatment. All receptors come from a woman aged 80 or over with urothelial cancer. Each CDR3 is given with its conserved first and last residue. Each record gives: V gene, J gene, CDR3 protein.

V gene: TRBV5-1; J gene: TRBJ2-3; CDR3 protein: CASSVYTDTQYF
V gene: TRBV19; J gene: TRBJ2-3; CDR3 protein: CASSSPPTDTQYF
V gene: TRBV5-1; J gene: TRBJ2-1; CDR3 protein: CASSRDSYNEQFF
V gene: TRBV5-4; J gene: TRBJ2-1; CDR3 protein: CASSPRQGAYNEQFF
V gene: TRBV5-6; J gene: TRBJ2-7; CDR3 protein: CASSLYSLGEQYF
V gene: TRBV7-3; J gene: TRBJ2-3; CDR3 protein: CASSFRGQNSDTQYF
V gene: TRBV28; J gene: TRBJ1-1; CDR3 protein: CASSFAGPGTEAFF
V gene: TRBV28; J gene: TRBJ1-2; CDR3 protein: CASSSGTGERGYTF
V gene: TRBV11-2; J gene: TRBJ2-1; CDR3 protein: CASSLSGQAYNEQFF
V gene: TRBV27; J gene: TRBJ2-6; CDR3 protein: CASSLMSGRSSGANVLTF
V gene: TRBV6-5; J gene: TRBJ2-5; CDR3 protein: CASSYGLQETQYF
V gene: TRBV27; J gene: TRBJ2-2; CDR3 protein: CASRRTSGRALDTGELFF
V gene: TRBV2; J gene: TRBJ1-5; CDR3 protein: CASSEGLNQPQHF
V gene: TRBV28; J gene: TRBJ2-1; CDR3 protein: CASSLLYGRVTSYNEQFF
V gene: TRBV5-4; J gene: TRBJ2-1; CDR3 protein: CASSYTGREKGHEQFF
V gene: TRBV7-9; J gene: TRBJ1-1; CDR3 protein: CASSANRGQGAFF
V gene: TRBV5-1; J gene: TRBJ1-3; CDR3 protein: CASSPAAGNTIYF
V gene: TRBV30; J gene: TRBJ2-5; CDR3 protein: CAWGAKTGAQETQYF
V gene: TRBV10-3; J gene: TRBJ2-1; CDR3 protein: CAIRNPGLAGDEQFF
V gene: TRBV5-1; J gene: TRBJ1-5; CDR3 protein: CASSLGGQAQPQHF
V gene: TRBV4-2; J gene: TRBJ2-2; CDR3 protein: CASSQVRLAGGSGTGELFF
V gene: TRBV14; J gene: TRBJ2-1; CDR3 protein: CASSLVPTGRQFF
V gene: TRBV6-5; J gene: TRBJ2-5; CDR3 protein: CASRAGTTQETQYF
V gene: TRBV7-9; J gene: TRBJ1-4; CDR3 protein: CASSPGVANEKLFF
V gene: TRBV18; J gene: TRBJ1-1; CDR3 protein: CASSPQGLNTEAFF
V gene: TRBV30; J gene: TRBJ1-5; CDR3 protein: CAWSSRFGQGYQPQHF
V gene: TRBV21-1; J gene: TRBJ1-3; CDR3 protein: CASSKEGELLVNTIYF
V gene: TRBV28; J gene: TRBJ2-1; CDR3 protein: CATSRGGEGYNEQFF
V gene: TRBV9; J gene: TRBJ2-3; CDR3 protein: CASSPRTGRSTDTQYF
V gene: TRBV19; J gene: TRBJ2-7; CDR3 protein: CASTSSGLSSYEQYF
V gene: TRBV11-2; J gene: TRBJ2-7; CDR3 protein: CASSYLAGGTYEQYF
V gene: TRBV7-9; J gene: TRBJ1-1; CDR3 protein: CASSAPKDRGGTEAFF
V gene: TRBV2; J gene: TRBJ2-5; CDR3 protein: CASTKGGQKETQYF
V gene: TRBV6-1; J gene: TRBJ2-1; CDR3 protein: CASSERVAANNEQFF
V gene: TRBV18; J gene: TRBJ2-1; CDR3 protein: CASSPNRGNEQFF
V gene: TRBV19; J gene: TRBJ1-1; CDR3 protein: CASSSTRGAEAFF
V gene: TRBV13; J gene: TRBJ2-6; CDR3 protein: CASSLNRGLGANVLTF
V gene: TRBV2; J gene: TRBJ1-3; CDR3 protein: CASRGSGNTIYF
V gene: TRBV5-4; J gene: TRBJ1-3; CDR3 protein: CASSPDISGNTIYF
V gene: TRBV7-8; J gene: TRBJ1-4; CDR3 protein: CASSGGVGEKLFF
V gene: TRBV6-1; J gene: TRBJ2-3; CDR3 protein: CASSEGGRATDTQYF
V gene: TRBV11-2; J gene: TRBJ1-3; CDR3 protein: CASSLRGSHSGNTIYF
V gene: TRBV7-9; J gene: TRBJ2-7; CDR3 protein: CASSLAGSYEQYF
V gene: TRBV11-2; J gene: TRBJ2-1; CDR3 protein: CASSRVEGGEQFF
V gene: TRBV5-1; J gene: TRBJ1-4; CDR3 protein: CASSSFRTGKNEKLFF
V gene: TRBV27; J gene: TRBJ1-1; CDR3 protein: CASSLRRGGTEAFF
V gene: TRBV18; J gene: TRBJ2-2; CDR3 protein: CASSPLPGGNTGELFF
V gene: TRBV28; J gene: TRBJ2-7; CDR3 protein: CASSPRLAGVHHEQYF
V gene: TRBV7-9; J gene: TRBJ1-1; CDR3 protein: CASSLTGVAEAFF
V gene: TRBV7-2; J gene: TRBJ2-7; CDR3 protein: CASSLDTTTQYF
V gene: TRBV23-1; J gene: TRBJ2-7; CDR3 protein: CASPTSGRCPYEQYF
V gene: TRBV5-1; J gene: TRBJ2-3; CDR3 protein: CASSSSGSSTDTQYF
V gene: TRBV9; J gene: TRBJ2-7; CDR3 protein: CASSSSGGGSSYEQYF
V gene: TRBV7-2; J gene: TRBJ2-1; CDR3 protein: CASSLKSGGYNEQFF